The 20 T cell receptor beta chains below come from one sample, sequenced in a study of human T cells and chemical hapten exposure. Time point indicated: patch test 1, 2 weeks after DPC sensitization. The treatment denotes: therapeutic diphenylcyclopropenone sensitization with weekly scalp DPC. MiXCR was run by TCRdb on the RACE reads, yielding one entry per CDR3 protein. Of about 360,000 distinct CDR3 sequences in the sample, roughly 5% were seen once. The specimen comprised whole blood, sampled in connection with sensitization to the hapten diphenylcyclopropenone (DPC). The receptor set was obtained from a woman aged 50 to 60 with alopecia areata. Some clones in this sample may be carry-over from other donors' samples.

This clonotype was found many times. The chain carries TRBV18 and TRBJ2-3; D uncertain. V lost 4 bases and J lost 5, with 16 bases in between. Germline V CDR1 and CDR2: KGHSH, LQKENI. The CDR3 is made up of 15 amino acids. CDR3 sequence: CASSQRQVILDTQYF. Written as DNA, the CDR3 is TGTGCCAGCTCACAAAGACAAGTGATTTTAGATACGCAGTATTTT.

The J gene is TRBJ2-4, the V gene TRBV3-1; D is ambiguous. There are 14 residues in the CDR3. The V and J ends lost 1 base and 7 bases respectively, with 11 bases between them. The germline V gene encodes CDR1 LGHDT and CDR2 YNNKEL (reference sequence). The CDR3 reads CASSQAPGRNIQYF. CDR3 in DNA: TGTGCCAGCAGCCAAGCCCCGGGCCGGAACATTCAGTACTTC.

This clonotype was observed many times. This chain joins TRBV29-1 and TRBJ1-1; tentative D call: TRBD1 (6 bases). The germline V gene has CDR1 SQVTM and CDR2 ANQGSEA. The CDR3 is made up of 10 amino acids. The germline V and J ends were trimmed by 8 bases and 6 bases, with 10 bases remaining between them. For the CDR3, the DNA is TGCAGCCCCTGGACAGCTGAAGCTTTCTTT. This encodes CSPWTAEAFF. Full variable domain (outside the CDR3, taken from reference TRBV29-1 and TRBJ1-1): SAVISQKPSRDICQRGTSLTIQCQVDSQVTMMFWYRQQPGQSLTLIATANQGSEATYESGFVIDKFPISRPNLTFSTLTVSNMSPEDSSIYLCSPWTAEAFFGQGTRLTVV.

This clonotype occurred many times. The chain employs TRBV5-1 and TRBJ2-4, with 13 bases identical to TRBD2. This CDR3 region has 17 residues. The V gene end was trimmed by 3 bases and the J gene end by 0 bases; junction bases not matched to a gene: 3. CDR1 and CDR2 (germline): SGHRS, YFSETQ. The CDR3 loop reads CASSWGLAGQAKNIQYF. The CDR3, as DNA: TGCGCCAGCAGCTGGGGACTAGCGGGACAAGCCAAAAACATTCAGTACTTC.

This clonotype was observed a handful of times. The chain recombines TRBV6-5 with TRBJ2-7; the D is unclear. CDR3 length: 13 residues. Trimming removed 2 bases from V and 5 bases from J, with 10 bases in between. Germline-derived CDR1 and CDR2 are MNHEY and SVGAGI. For the CDR3, the DNA is TGTGCCAGCAGTTACGTTTCGGGTGACGAGCAGTACTTC. It is translated as CASSYVSGDEQYF.

This clonotype has just a few counts. This CDR3 is CSASKGQGPEQYF. CDR3 DNA sequence: TGCAGTGCTAGTAAGGGACAGGGCCCCGAGCAGTACTTC. The rearrangement uses TRBV20-1 and TRBJ2-7, with TRBD1 matching over 9 bases. V gave up 3 bases and J gave up 6 bases; unmatched junction bases: 6. CDR3 length: 13 residues. From germline, CDR1 is DFQATT and CDR2 SNEGSKA (reference sequence).

This clonotype has at least ten counts. This sequence joins TRBV5-6 and TRBJ2-7, with unresolved D. Between the trimmed V and J ends, which lost 1 base and 1 base, there was a span of 12 bases. The germline gives CDR1 SGHDT, CDR2 YYEEEE. The CDR3 sequence is 15 residues long. The CDR3 spells CASSLRRVVSYEQYF. CDR3 in DNA: TGTGCCAGCAGCTTGCGAAGGGTAGTTTCCTACGAGCAGTACTTC.

This clonotype was detected only a few times. This chain connects TRBV7-9 to TRBJ1-2; no firm D call. V was pared by 5 bases and J by 3 bases, with 10 bases between. This CDR3 is 13 amino acids long. Germline-derived CDR1 and CDR2 are SEHNR and FQNEAQ (reference sequence). CDR3 in amino acids: CASSRGLDYGYTF. CDR3 nucleotides: TGTGCCAGCAGCCGAGGACTGGACTATGGCTACACCTTC.

The chain is built from TRBV25-1 and TRBJ1-5, with 8 bases aligning to TRBD1. In germline, CDR1 is MGHDK, CDR2 SYGVNS. CDR3 length: 16 residues. V was pared by 2 bases and J by 7 bases, with 10 bases of the junction left unmatched. The CDR3: CASSETYDRGRQPQHF. DNA of the CDR3: TGTGCCAGCAGTGAAACCTATGACAGGGGAAGACAGCCCCAGCATTTT.

This clonotype was recorded a few times. This chain links TRBV6-1 with TRBJ2-7, with 11 bases fitting TRBD2. The CDR3 totals 16 residues. Looked up from germline, CDR1 is MNHNS and CDR2 is SASEGT. The junction had 6 bases not matched to a gene; V was cut back by 2 bases and J by 3 bases. CDR3 bases: TGTGCCAGCAGTGAAAGGGCGGGGACTAGCGGCTACGAGCAGTACTTC. Its protein is CASSERAGTSGYEQYF.

This clonotype came up many times. The chain employs TRBV12-3 or TRBV12-4 and TRBJ1-4; D is perhaps TRBD1 (5 bases). V was cut by 0 bases and J by 8 bases, with 13 bases left in between. CDR3 length equals 15 residues. CDR3 in DNA: TGTGCCAGCAGTTTAGCCACGGGACGGGAGGAAAAACTGTTTTTT. Translating it yields CASSLATGREEKLFF.

This clonotype was seen many times. This chain joins TRBV21-1 and TRBJ2-7; the table calls TRBD1, which could not be checked here. TRBV21-1 has pseudogene status. This CDR3 has 14 amino acids. This CDR3 reads CASSRAVQGAKQYF. The CDR3, as DNA: TGTGCCAGCAGCAGGGCGGTGCAGGGGGCGAAGCAGTACTTC.

The table lists this clonotype with a few counts. This CDR3 is CASKGQGNSLRNTIYF. DNA of the CDR3: TGTGCCAGCAAGGGACAGGGAAATTCTCTTCGAAACACCATATATTTT. The chain uses TRBV27 and TRBJ1-3; 9 bases agree with TRBD1. The CDR3 consists of 16 residues. V lost 7 bases and J lost 5; bases outside the gene matches: 12. Germline loops: CDR1 MNHEY, CDR2 SMNVEV (reference sequence).

This clonotype was seen only a few times. CDR3 region: CASTWGGANQPQHF. The CDR3 DNA is TGTGCCAGCACCTGGGGGGGGGCGAATCAGCCCCAGCATTTT. This chain joins TRBV12-3 or TRBV12-4 and TRBJ1-5, with a tentative D call TRBD1 (6 bases). Trimming pared 7 bases from V and 4 bases from J, leaving 14 bases between. This CDR3 spans 14 amino acids.

In its sample, this clonotype was seen a few times. The chain uses TRBV5-4 and TRBJ2-7, with a tentative D call TRBD2 (6 bases). The CDR3 consists of 15 residues. Trimming removed 4 bases at V and 3 bases at J, with 17 bases between. Germline loops: CDR1 SGHNT, CDR2 YYREEE (reference sequence). As DNA, the CDR3 is TGTGCCAGCAGCGGCACCGGGACTTCGGGCTACGAGCAGTACTTC. Its protein is CASSGTGTSGYEQYF. Combining the CDR3 with reference TRBV5-4 and TRBJ2-7 gives the whole variable domain ETGVTQSPTHLIKTRGQQVTLRCSSQSGHNTVSWYQQALGQGPQFIFQYYREEENGRGNFPPRFSGLQFPNYSSELNVNALELDDSALYLCASSGTGTSGYEQYFGPGTRLTVT.

The genes are TRBV29-1 and TRBJ2-1, with TRBD2 identical over 12 bases. Germline CDR1 SQVTM, CDR2 ANQGSEA. The V and J ends lost 4 bases and 0 bases, in that order; junction bases with no gene match: 4. The CDR3 totals 16 residues. CDR3 nucleotide sequence: TGCAGCGTTGGGGTACTAGCGGGAGGCTCCTACAATGAGCAGTTCTTC. Translated: CSVGVLAGGSYNEQFF.

This clonotype was recorded once. CDR3 DNA: TGTGCCAGCAGGGGGGACTTGCAAGAGACCCAGTACTTC. Encoded protein: CASRGDLQETQYF. The gene calls are TRBV2 and TRBJ2-5; D is perhaps TRBD2 (6 bases). The CDR3 spans 13 residues. Germline V lookup: CDR1 SNHLY, CDR2 FYNNEI. V lost 6 bases, J lost 2 bases, and 10 bases lay in between.

At least ten counts were recorded for this clonotype. This chain uses TRBV4-2 with TRBJ2-7, with a possible D match to TRBD1 (5 bases). Trimming removed 0 bases from V and 5 bases from J, with 11 bases in between. The length of the CDR3 is 14 residues. Germline V lookup: CDR1 LGHNA, CDR2 YNFKEQ. The CDR3 region has the DNA TGTGCCAGCAGCCAAGAAATCAGGGCAAACGAGCAGTACTTC. Translated, it gives CASSQEIRANEQYF.

This clonotype was detected only a few times. The junction differs from germline at one of its ends, possibly a read error. This chain joins TRBV2 and TRBJ2-5, with 7 bases lining up with TRBD1. Germline-derived CDR1 and CDR2 are SNHLY and FYNNEI. The CDR3 length is 12 residues. This chain's CDR3 is CAGTGDQETQYF. The CDR3 region has the DNA TGTGCCGGAACAGGGGACCAGGAGACCCAGTACTTC.

This clonotype was found many times. The chain employs TRBV9 and TRBJ2-5; D remains unclear. The CDR3 is 14 amino acids. The V end lost 2 bases, the J end lost 1 base, and 9 bases lay between the germline ends. CDR1 and CDR2 (germline): SGDLS, YYNGEE. In DNA form, the CDR3 reads TGTGCCAGCAGCGTGGGGAACAGCCAAGAGACCCAGTACTTC. Amino acids: CASSVGNSQETQYF.